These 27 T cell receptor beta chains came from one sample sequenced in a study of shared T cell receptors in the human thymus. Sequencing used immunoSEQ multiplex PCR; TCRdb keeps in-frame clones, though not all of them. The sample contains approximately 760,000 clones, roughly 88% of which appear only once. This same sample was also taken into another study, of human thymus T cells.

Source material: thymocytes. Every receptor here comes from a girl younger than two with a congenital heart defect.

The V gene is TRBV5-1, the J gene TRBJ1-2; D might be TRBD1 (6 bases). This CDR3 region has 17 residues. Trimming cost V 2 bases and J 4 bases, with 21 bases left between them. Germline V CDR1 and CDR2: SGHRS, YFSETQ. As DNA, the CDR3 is TGCGCCAGCAGCTTTTCTCCAAGGGGGACGAGGGGCTATGGCTACACCTTC. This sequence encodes CASSFSPRGTRGYGYTF.

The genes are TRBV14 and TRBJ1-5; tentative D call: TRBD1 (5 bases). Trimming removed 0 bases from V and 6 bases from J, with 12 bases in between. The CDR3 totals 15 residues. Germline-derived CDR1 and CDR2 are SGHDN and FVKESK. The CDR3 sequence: CASSQEGGVVQPQHF. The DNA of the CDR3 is TGTGCCAGCAGCCAAGAGGGGGGGGTCGTTCAGCCCCAGCATTTT.

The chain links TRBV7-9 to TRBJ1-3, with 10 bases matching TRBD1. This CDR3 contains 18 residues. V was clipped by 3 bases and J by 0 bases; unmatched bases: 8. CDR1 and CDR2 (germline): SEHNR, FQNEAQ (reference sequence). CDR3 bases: TGTGCCAGCAGCTTCGGACAGGGGGTAAACCTCTCTGGAAACACCATATATTTT. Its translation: CASSFGQGVNLSGNTIYF.

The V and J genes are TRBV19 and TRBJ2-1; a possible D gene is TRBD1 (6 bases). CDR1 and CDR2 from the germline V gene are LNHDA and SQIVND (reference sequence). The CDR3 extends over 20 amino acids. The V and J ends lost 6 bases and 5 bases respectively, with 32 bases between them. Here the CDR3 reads CASRVPQGKWGTDNDNEQFF. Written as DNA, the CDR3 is TGTGCCAGTAGGGTTCCACAGGGTAAATGGGGCACTGACAATGACAATGAGCAGTTCTTC. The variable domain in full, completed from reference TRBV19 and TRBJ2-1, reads DGGITQSPKYLFRKEGQNVTLSCEQNLNHDAMYWYRQDPGQGLRLIYYSQIVNDFQKGDIAEGYSVSREKKESFPLTVTSAQKNPTAFYLCASRVPQGKWGTDNDNEQFFGPGTRLTVL.

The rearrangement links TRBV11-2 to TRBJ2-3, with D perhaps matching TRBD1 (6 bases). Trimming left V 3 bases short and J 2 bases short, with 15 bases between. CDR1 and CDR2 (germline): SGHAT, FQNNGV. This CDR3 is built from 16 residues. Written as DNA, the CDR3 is TGTGCCAGCAGCTTCCCCAGGGGAGTTGACACAGATACGCAGTATTTT. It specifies CASSFPRGVDTDTQYF.

The CDR3 sequence: CASSDTLGQPNTEAFF. DNA of the CDR3: TGTGCCAGCAGCGATACTTTGGGACAGCCGAACACTGAAGCTTTCTTT. The chain is built from TRBV11-2 and TRBJ1-1; 7 nucleotides line up with TRBD1. V lost 5 bases to trimming and J lost 1 base; unmatched junction nucleotides: 10. The germline V gene encodes CDR1 SGHAT and CDR2 FQNNGV. This CDR3 contains 16 residues.

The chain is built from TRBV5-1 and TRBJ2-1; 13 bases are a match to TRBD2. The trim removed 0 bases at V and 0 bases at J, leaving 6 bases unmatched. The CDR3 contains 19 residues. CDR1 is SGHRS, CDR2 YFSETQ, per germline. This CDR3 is CASSLVTSGGFFSYNEQFF. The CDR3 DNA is TGCGCCAGCAGCTTGGTGACTAGCGGGGGGTTTTTCTCCTACAATGAGCAGTTCTTC.

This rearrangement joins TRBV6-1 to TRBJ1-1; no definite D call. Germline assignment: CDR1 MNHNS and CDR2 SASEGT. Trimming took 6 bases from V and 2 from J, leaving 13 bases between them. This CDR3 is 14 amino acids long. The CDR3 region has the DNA TGTGCCAGCAGAAAGGAGTTGCAAAACACTGAAGCTTTCTTT. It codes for CASRKELQNTEAFF.

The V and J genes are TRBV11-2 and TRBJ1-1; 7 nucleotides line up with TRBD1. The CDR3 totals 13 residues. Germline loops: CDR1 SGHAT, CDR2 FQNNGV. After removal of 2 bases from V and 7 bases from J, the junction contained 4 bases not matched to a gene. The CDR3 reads CASSLTGVVEAFF. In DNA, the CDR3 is TGTGCCAGCAGCTTAACAGGGGTTGTTGAAGCTTTCTTT.

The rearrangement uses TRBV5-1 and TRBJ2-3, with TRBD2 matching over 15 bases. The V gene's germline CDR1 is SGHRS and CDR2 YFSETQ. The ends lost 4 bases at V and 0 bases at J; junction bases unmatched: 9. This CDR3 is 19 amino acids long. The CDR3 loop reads CASSKGLAGGVTSTDTQYF. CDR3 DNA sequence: TGCGCCAGCAGCAAGGGACTAGCGGGGGGTGTAACTAGCACAGATACGCAGTATTTT. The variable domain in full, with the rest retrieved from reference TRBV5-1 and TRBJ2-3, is KAGVTQTPRYLIKTRGQQVTLSCSPISGHRSVSWYQQTPGQGLQFLFEYFSETQRNKGNFPGRFSGRQFSNSRSEMNVSTLELGDSALYLCASSKGLAGGVTSTDTQYFGPGTRLTVL.

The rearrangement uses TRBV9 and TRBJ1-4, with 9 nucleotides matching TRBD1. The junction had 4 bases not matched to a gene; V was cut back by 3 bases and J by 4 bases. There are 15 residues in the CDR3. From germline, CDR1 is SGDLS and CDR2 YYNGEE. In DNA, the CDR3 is TGTGCCAGCAGCGGCGGGACAGGGAATAATGAAAAACTGTTTTTT. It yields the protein CASSGGTGNNEKLFF.

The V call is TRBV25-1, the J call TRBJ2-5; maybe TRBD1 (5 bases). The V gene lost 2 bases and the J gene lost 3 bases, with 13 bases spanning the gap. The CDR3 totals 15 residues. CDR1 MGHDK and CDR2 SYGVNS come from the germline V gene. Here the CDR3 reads CASSEKGLGKETQYF. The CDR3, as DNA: TGTGCCAGCAGTGAAAAGGGGTTGGGGAAAGAGACCCAGTACTTC.

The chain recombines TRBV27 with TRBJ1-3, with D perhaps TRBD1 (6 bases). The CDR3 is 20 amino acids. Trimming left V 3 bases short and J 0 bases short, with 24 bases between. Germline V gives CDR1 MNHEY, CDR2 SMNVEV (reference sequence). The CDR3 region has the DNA TGTGCCAGCAGTTTTACGGGACACTCACGCGGCAGTTACTCTGGAAACACCATATATTTT. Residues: CASSFTGHSRGSYSGNTIYF.

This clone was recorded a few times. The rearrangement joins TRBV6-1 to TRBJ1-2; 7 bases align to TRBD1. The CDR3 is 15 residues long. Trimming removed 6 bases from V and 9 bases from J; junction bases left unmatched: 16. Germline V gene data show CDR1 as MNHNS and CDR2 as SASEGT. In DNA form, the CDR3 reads TGTGCCAGCAGCCAAGCCTCGGGACAGACTATGCGCTACACCTTC. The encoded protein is CASSQASGQTMRYTF.

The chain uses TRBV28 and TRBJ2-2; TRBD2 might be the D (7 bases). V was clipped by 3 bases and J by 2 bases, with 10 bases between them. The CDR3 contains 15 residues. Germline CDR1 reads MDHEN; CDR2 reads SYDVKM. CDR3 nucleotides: TGTGCCAGCAGTTTTGGGGGGGCCAACACCGGGGAGCTGTTTTTT. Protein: CASSFGGANTGELFF.

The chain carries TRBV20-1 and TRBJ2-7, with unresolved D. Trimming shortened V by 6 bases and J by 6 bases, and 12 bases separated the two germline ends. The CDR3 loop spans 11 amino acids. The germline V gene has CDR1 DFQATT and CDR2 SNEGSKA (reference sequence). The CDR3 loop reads CSAPRYGEQYF. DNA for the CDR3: TGCAGTGCCCCACGCTATGGCGAGCAGTACTTC.

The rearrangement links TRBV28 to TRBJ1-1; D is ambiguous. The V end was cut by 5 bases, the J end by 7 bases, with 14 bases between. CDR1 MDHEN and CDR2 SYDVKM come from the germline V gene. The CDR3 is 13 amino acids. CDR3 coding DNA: TGTGCCAGCAGTCCGAACACCCCCTGTGAAGCTTTCTTT. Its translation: CASSPNTPCEAFF.

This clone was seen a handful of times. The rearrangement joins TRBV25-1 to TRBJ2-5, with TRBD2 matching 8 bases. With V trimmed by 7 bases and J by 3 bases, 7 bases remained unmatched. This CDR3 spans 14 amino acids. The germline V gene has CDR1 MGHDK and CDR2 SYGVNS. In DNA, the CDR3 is TGTGCCAGCATCGCCCAACTAGCGGAAGAGACCCAGTACTTC. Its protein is CASIAQLAEETQYF.

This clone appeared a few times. This CDR3 is CASSSGLSYNEQFF. In DNA form, the CDR3 reads TGTGCCAGCAGCTCGGGACTGTCCTACAATGAGCAGTTCTTC. The rearrangement uses TRBV13 and TRBJ2-1; TRBD2 is a possible D gene (6 bases). The CDR3 totals 14 residues. Trimming removed 4 bases from V and 1 base from J, with 8 bases in between. CDR1 PRHDT and CDR2 FYEKMQ come from the germline V gene (reference sequence).

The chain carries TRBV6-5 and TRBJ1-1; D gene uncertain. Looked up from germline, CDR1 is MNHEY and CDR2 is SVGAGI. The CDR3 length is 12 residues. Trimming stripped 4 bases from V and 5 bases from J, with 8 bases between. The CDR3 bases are TGTGCCAGCAGTTGGCCGGGAACTGAAGCTTTCTTT. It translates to CASSWPGTEAFF.

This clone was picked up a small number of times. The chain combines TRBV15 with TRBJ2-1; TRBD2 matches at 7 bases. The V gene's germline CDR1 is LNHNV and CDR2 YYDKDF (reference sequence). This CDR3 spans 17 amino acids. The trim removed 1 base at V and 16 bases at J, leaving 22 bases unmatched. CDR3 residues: CATSRGEALGLSIVRFF. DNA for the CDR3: TGTGCCACCAGCAGAGGGGAGGCATTGGGACTATCGATCGTAAGATTCTTC.

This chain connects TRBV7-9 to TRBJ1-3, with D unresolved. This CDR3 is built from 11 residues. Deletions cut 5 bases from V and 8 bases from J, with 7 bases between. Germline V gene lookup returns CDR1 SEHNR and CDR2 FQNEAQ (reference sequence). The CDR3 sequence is CASSPRDTIYF. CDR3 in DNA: TGTGCCAGCAGCCCCCGAGACACCATATATTTT.

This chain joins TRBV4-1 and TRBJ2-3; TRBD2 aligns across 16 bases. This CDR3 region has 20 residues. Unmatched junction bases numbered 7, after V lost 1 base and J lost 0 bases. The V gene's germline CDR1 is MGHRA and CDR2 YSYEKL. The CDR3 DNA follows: TGCGCCAGCAGCCAAGTAGGGACTAGCGGGGGGGACCATAGCACAGATACGCAGTATTTT. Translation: CASSQVGTSGGDHSTDTQYF.

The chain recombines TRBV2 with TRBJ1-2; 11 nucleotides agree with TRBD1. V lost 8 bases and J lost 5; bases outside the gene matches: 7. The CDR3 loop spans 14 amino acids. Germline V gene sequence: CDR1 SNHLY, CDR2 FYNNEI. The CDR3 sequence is CASSGTGGIYGYTF. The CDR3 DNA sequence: TGTGCCAGCTCCGGGACAGGGGGGATTTATGGCTACACCTTC.

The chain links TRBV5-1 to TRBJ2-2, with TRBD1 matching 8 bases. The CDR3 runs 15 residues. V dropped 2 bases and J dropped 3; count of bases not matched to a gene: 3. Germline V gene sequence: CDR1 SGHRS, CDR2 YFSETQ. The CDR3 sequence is CASSFTGGHTGELFF. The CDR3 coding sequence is TGCGCCAGCAGCTTCACAGGGGGACACACCGGGGAGCTGTTTTTT.

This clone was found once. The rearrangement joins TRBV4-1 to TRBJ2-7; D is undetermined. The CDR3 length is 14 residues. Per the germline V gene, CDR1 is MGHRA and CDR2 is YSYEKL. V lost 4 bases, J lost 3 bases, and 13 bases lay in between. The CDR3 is CASSPQAPGYEQYF. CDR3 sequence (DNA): TGCGCCAGCAGCCCCCAAGCCCCTGGCTACGAGCAGTACTTC.

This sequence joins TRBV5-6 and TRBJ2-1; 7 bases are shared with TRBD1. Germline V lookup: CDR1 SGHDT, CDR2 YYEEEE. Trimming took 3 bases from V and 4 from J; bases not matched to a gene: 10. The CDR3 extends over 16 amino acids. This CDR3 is CASSSGSGGRYNEQFF. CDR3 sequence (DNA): TGTGCCAGCAGCTCGGGTTCAGGGGGTCGGTACAATGAGCAGTTCTTC.